The T cell receptor beta chain described here comes from a study of T-cell memory formation after mild COVID-19. Trimming stripped 4 bases from V and 4 bases from J, with 23 bases between. The CDR3 extends over 18 amino acids. CDR1 and CDR2 (germline): SGHTA, FQGTGA. TCRdb analysed the 5' RACE reads with MiXCR anew, one entry per CDR3 protein. Among about 150,000 distinct CDR3 sequences listed, around 5.8% were seen once. The sequence derives from an adult woman who had mild COVID-19 (a few samples of this study predate the infection). Cell type and time point are not known. The rearrangement uses TRBV7-3 and TRBJ2-1; either TRBD1 or TRBD2 may fit D (7 bases each). Sequenced: PBMCs or a T cell subset sorted from them (not recorded which). This CDR3 reads CASSWDSPLGGVYNEQFF. The CDR3 region has the DNA TGTGCCAGCAGCTGGGACAGCCCCTTGGGAGGGGTTTACAATGAGCAGTTCTTC. The full variable domain, completed using reference TRBV7-3 and TRBJ2-1, is GAGVSQTPSNKVTEKGKYVELRCDPISGHTALYWYRQSLGQGPEFLIYFQGTGAADDSGLPNDRFFAVRPEGSVSTLKIQRTERGDSAVYLCASSWDSPLGGVYNEQFFGPGTRLTVL.